This T cell receptor beta chain was recovered during a study of identical twins. Study outcomes and limitations: Out-of-frame alpha sequences shared between twins exhibited an excess of low generation probability. Beta clonotypes that were abundant in cord blood contained fewer insertions, a pattern absent from memory repertoires. Not following the same donors, the study drew its conclusions from cross-sectional statistical analysis.

cDNA carried unique molecular identifiers, and a universal primer site was added by template switching. TCRdb independently ran MiXCR on the 5' RACE reads; one entry per CDR3 protein. The sample has 150,000 or so distinct CDR3 sequences; approximately 4% are singletons. CDR1 is SGHAT, CDR2 FQNNGV, per germline. The CDR3 runs to 14 residues. V lost 4 bases and J lost 8; bases outside the gene matches: 5. Remarks on this clonotype: What it binds is unknown.

Sequenced sample: memory T cells sorted from blood. The receptor was derived from a man between 18 and 29 years old in good health. V gene TRBV11-2 combines with J gene TRBJ1-4; 9 bases are a match to TRBD1. CDR3 in DNA: TGTGCCAGCAGCTCCGGGACAGGGAAGGAAAAACTGTTTTTT. Amino acid sequence: CASSSGTGKEKLFF.